This TCR beta chain was captured in a study of T cells in Graves' hyperthyroidism and ophthalmopathy. Reasons for excluding patients were uncontrolled infection, other autoimmune disease, pregnancy or lactation. Diagnoses used clinical symptoms, serum thyroxine and TRAb, thyroid ultrasound and orbital computed tomography. Study-wide points: Most thyroid clonotypes with frequency above 0.001 were detected in blood.

At least ten counts were recorded for this clonotype. Its specificity is not known. There were TCR beta CDR3 regions amplified from RNA transcripts. The HTBI primer set drove a first-round RT-PCR of the TCR CDR3. TCRdb re-called the multiplex PCR reads with MiXCR, one entry per CDR3 protein. The sample lists 620,000 or so distinct CDR3 sequences, about 14% occurring once. V lost 3 bases, J lost 7 bases, and 3 bases lay in between. Germline values: CDR1 MDHEN, CDR2 SYDVKM. This CDR3 has 11 amino acids. V is TRBV28 and J is TRBJ2-2; D uncertain. The sample comprised blood. This TCR derives from a woman between 45 and 60 years old with Graves' ophthalmopathy. This CDR3 is CASSFGGELFF. In nucleotides, the CDR3 is TGTGCCAGCAGTTTCGGCGGGGAGCTGTTTTTT.